This T cell receptor (beta chain) came from a study of shared clonotypes between healthy human individuals. DNA at around 210 ng, about 30,000 T cell genomes, went into sorted-subset replicate PCRs. Original analysis: Quality scores were absent from the junction-only immunoSEQ sequences, so filtering differed. Profiled with immunoSEQ multiplex PCR; TCRdb holds only in-frame clones, not every one. V, J and clone size reflect that table, while D and trimming were determined from the DNA. Among some 660,000 clones, more than 70% were seen once, and the ten largest hold 1.5% to 2%. CDR3 size: 14 residues. The ends were cut back, 4 bases at V and 1 base at J, with 8 bases in the middle. Germline V CDR1 and CDR2: MDHEN, SYDVKM.

The sequenced sample was memory CD4+ T cells sorted from blood. The subset was: CD45RA-negative fraction. V usage is TRBV28 and J usage is TRBJ1-3; D not resolved. The TCR originated in a young woman in good health. In nucleotides, the CDR3 is TGTGCCAGCAGTTCCAGTGGTTCTGGAAACACCATATATTTT. As protein: CASSSSGSGNTIYF.